Below, one TCR beta chain is given with its context. Its antigen is not known. This sample was included in a study of T-cell memory formation after mild COVID-19. Background on the study: In these data, TCR clusters were largely donor specific.

The CDR3 spans 20 residues. Germline loops: CDR1 MNHEY, CDR2 SVGEGT. V lost 0 bases to trimming and J lost 0 bases; unmatched junction nucleotides: 11. UMIs and sample barcodes were carried by the TCR alpha and TCR beta cDNA libraries that 5'RACE produced using constant-segment primers. Each CDR3 protein gets one entry after TCRdb re-called the 5' RACE reads with MiXCR. The table lists approximately 210,000 distinct CDR3 sequences, 10% of them singletons. The study, taken as a whole, reports: There was a balanced CD4/CD8 profile in clones contracting day 15 to 85, and later expanders leaned CD4+.

The source of this sequence is a man aged 18 to 30 who had mild COVID-19 (a few samples of this study predate the infection). Cell type and time point are not known. Sequences were obtained from PBMCs or a T cell subset sorted from them (not recorded which). The rearrangement uses TRBV6-2 or TRBV6-3 and TRBJ2-1; 10 bases agree with TRBD2. CDR3 sequence reads: CASSYSRLAGGVSSYNEQFF. The CDR3 DNA is TGTGCCAGCAGTTACTCAAGGTTAGCGGGGGGTGTCAGCTCCTACAATGAGCAGTTCTTC.